This TCR beta chain was recorded in a study of post-analysis software for immune sequencing data (dated by TCRdb to the mid-2010s). Background for the entire study: Recorded disease courses included relapsing-remitting, secondary progressive and progressive-relapsing multiple sclerosis, with some patients lacking subtype annotation. A subset of samples was prepared in parallel using single-end sample barcoding, then pooled and co-amplified after Illumina adapter ligation. The patient repertoires were set against eleven to twelve previously published healthy control repertoires from donors whose ages ranged from roughly 6 to 27 years.

This clonotype has just one count. It lacks a known antigen. Within one base of it there is no much larger clone, and no base qualities were kept. General study outcomes and caveats: Significantly lower normalized Chao1 diversity was found in multiple sclerosis patients than in controls, suggesting substantial peripheral T-cell clonal expansion. Strong co-clustering of samples prepared in the same batch was shown by direct clustering with F measure, prompting a batch-effect correction. Significantly higher frequencies in patients than in controls were found for five TRBV segments, including TRBV5-6, TRBV5-1 and TRBV20-1. The control group was slightly older than the multiple sclerosis patient group.

To demonstrate the VDJtools post-analysis software, TCR beta repertoires were profiled from the peripheral blood of more than ten young patients with multiple sclerosis. Multiple sclerosis patients were children and adolescents aged about 6 to 17 years. The CDR3 measures 16 amino acids from cysteine to phenylalanine. Only the CDR3 portion is preserved as DNA: 48 bases, with reading frame beginning at the first base. In the germline V gene, CDR1 corresponds to SGHRS and CDR2 to YFSETQ. V loses 1 base at its end and J loses 4 bases; junction bases beyond the gene matches: 4. Receptors were amplified or captured by PCR. The listed sequencing device is Illumina HiSeq 2500. To reduce PCR and sequencing biases, unique molecular identifiers were built into the TCR beta cDNA libraries. Roughly 500,000 cDNA molecules were obtained for every 1 to 10 million input T cells, so each molecule roughly corresponded to one T cell. The same protocol used for the earlier healthy control dataset was applied to prepare and sequence the patient libraries. Within a given batch, samples were prepared together, multiplexed and sequenced on the same HiSeq lane. In the paper's pipeline: MIGEC handled the raw barcoded reads, throwing out single-read molecular identifier groups before consensus assembly and CDR3 extraction. VDJtools was used for post-analysis of the clonotype tables, and diversity was normalized by down-sampling every dataset to the size of the smallest sample. To correct batch-related cross-sample contamination, repertoire overlap clustering matched CDR3 amino acid sequences but not nucleotide sequences. The public reads were reprocessed in TCRdb via fastp at Q25 and MiXCR, keeping in-frame beta chains. Rows are unified per CDR3 protein, each entry keeping the most common DNA and genes. The V and J calls shown here were made by TCRdb, not taken from the authors' results. In all, the sample holds about 620,000 distinct CDR3 sequences, and around 40% of those were seen once. About 1.8% of the sample comes from the top ten.

The TCR sequence derives from a girl under 18 with multiple sclerosis. Material: blood. The sequence links TRBV5-1 to TRBJ2-1; 11 bases in between match TRBD2. The sequenced DNA is TGCGCCAGCAGCTTGATTGGGACTAGCGGATACAATGAGCAGTTCTTC. This yields the protein CASSLIGTSGYNEQFF.